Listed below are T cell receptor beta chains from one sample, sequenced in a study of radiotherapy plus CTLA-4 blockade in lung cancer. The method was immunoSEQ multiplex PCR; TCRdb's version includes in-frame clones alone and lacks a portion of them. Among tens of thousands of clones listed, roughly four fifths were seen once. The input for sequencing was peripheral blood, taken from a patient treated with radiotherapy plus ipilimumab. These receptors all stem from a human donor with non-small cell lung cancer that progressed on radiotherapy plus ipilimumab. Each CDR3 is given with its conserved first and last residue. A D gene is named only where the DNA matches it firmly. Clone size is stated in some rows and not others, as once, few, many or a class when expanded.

CDR3 DNA: TGTGCCAGTGGTGACACTGAAGCTTTCTTT
CDR3 protein: CASGDTEAFF
V gene: TRBV19
clone size: NA
J gene: TRBJ1-1
D gene: NA

CDR3 DNA: TGTGCCAGCAGCTTGGACCGCACGGACTACGTGGGCACAGATACGCAGTATTTT
CDR3 protein: CASSLDRTDYVGTDTQYF
V gene: TRBV5-8
clone size: NA
J gene: TRBJ2-3
D gene: NA

CDR3 DNA: TGTGCCAGCGACAGCAAGAAAGGGACAGAGAGCTCCTACGAGCAGTACTTC
CDR3 protein: CASDSKKGTESSYEQYF
V gene: TRBV9
clone size: few
J gene: TRBJ2-7
D gene: TRBD1

CDR3 DNA: TGTGCCAGCAGCGTTAGGACCCCGGGGGACGGGGAGCTGTTTTTT
CDR3 protein: CASSVRTPGDGELFF
V gene: TRBV9
clone size: once
J gene: TRBJ2-2
D gene: NA

CDR3 DNA: TGTGCCAGCAGTACACGGGCTAGCGGGATCTACGAGCAGTACTTC
CDR3 protein: CASSTRASGIYEQYF
V gene: TRBV6-5
clone size: NA
J gene: TRBJ2-7
D gene: TRBD2

CDR3 DNA: TGCAGCGTTGTCCCTGACAGGGGAGGATCCTACGAGCAGTACTTC
CDR3 protein: CSVVPDRGGSYEQYF
V gene: TRBV29-1
clone size: NA
J gene: TRBJ2-7
D gene: TRBD1

CDR3 DNA: TGCGCCAGCAGCCAATGGGGGGGAAACACCGGGGAGCTGTTTTTT
CDR3 protein: CASSQWGGNTGELFF
V gene: TRBV4-1
clone size: NA
J gene: TRBJ2-2
D gene: TRBD2

CDR3 DNA: TGTGCCAGCAGTTACTCGGGACAGGGGCGAGAGACCCAGTACTTC
CDR3 protein: CASSYSGQGRETQYF
V gene: TRBV6-6
clone size: once
J gene: TRBJ2-5
D gene: TRBD1

CDR3 DNA: TGTGCCAGCTCACCCACAACTAGCGGACTTACCTCTGGGGCCAACGTCCTGACTTTC
CDR3 protein: CASSPTTSGLTSGANVLTF
V gene: TRBV18
clone size: NA
J gene: TRBJ2-6
D gene: TRBD2

CDR3 DNA: TGTGCCTGGAGTCCGACCCGGGACCGAACCTCCTATGGCTACACCTTC
CDR3 protein: CAWSPTRDRTSYGYTF
V gene: TRBV30
clone size: NA
J gene: TRBJ1-2
D gene: NA

CDR3 DNA: TGCGCCAGCAGTTTGCGGGATCGACCAGATACGCAGTATTTT
CDR3 protein: CASSLRDRPDTQYF
V gene: TRBV5-1
clone size: NA
J gene: TRBJ2-3
D gene: NA

CDR3 DNA: TGTGCCAGCAGTTTACGGCTCTATGGCTACACCTTC
CDR3 protein: CASSLRLYGYTF
V gene: TRBV28
clone size: few
J gene: TRBJ1-2
D gene: NA

CDR3 DNA: TGTGCCAGCAGTTGGGACACCTACTCCTACGAGCAGTACTTC
CDR3 protein: CASSWDTYSYEQYF
V gene: TRBV28
clone size: few
J gene: TRBJ2-7
D gene: NA

CDR3 DNA: TGTGCCAAACTAGCGGGGGACACCGGGGAGCTGTTTTTT
CDR3 protein: CAKLAGDTGELFF
V gene: TRBV7-2
clone size: few
J gene: TRBJ2-2
D gene: TRBD2

CDR3 DNA: TGTGCCAGCAGCCAAGGCCGGGGGGAGCAGTACTTC
CDR3 protein: CASSQGRGEQYF
V gene: TRBV14
clone size: NA
J gene: TRBJ2-7
D gene: NA

CDR3 DNA: TGTGCCAGCAGCTCCGACGTGGAACAGGGGGACAATCAGCCCCAGCATTTT
CDR3 protein: CASSSDVEQGDNQPQHF
V gene: TRBV7-9
clone size: NA
J gene: TRBJ1-5
D gene: TRBD1

CDR3 DNA: TGTGCCAGCAGCCTCTTAGGGGCGGGGGGGCCCCTTAGGCAGTTCTTC
CDR3 protein: CASSLLGAGGPLRQFF
V gene: TRBV28
clone size: NA
J gene: TRBJ2-1
D gene: TRBD2